A selection of T cell receptor beta chains follows, all from one sample in a study of response to subunit inactivated influenza vaccine. TCRdb analysed the RT-PCR reads with MiXCR anew, one entry per CDR3 protein. This repertoire shows 500,000 to 600,000 distinct CDR3 sequences, around 15% found once; its top ten account for 11%. Sequences were derived from PBMCs from blood, sampled about 13 days after vaccination. All receptors come from a man aged 45-65 years who received an inactivated influenza vaccine. Each CDR3 is given with its conserved first and last residue. Each record gives: J gene, clone size, V gene, D gene, CDR3 protein, CDR3 DNA. D genes are given only for firm matches. The size entry is marked missing in some rows and otherwise reads once, few, many or a size class.

j_call: TRBJ1-1; clone_size: -; v_call: TRBV7-2; d_call: -; cdr3_aa: CASSLETGKAFF; cdr3_nt: TGTGCCAGCAGCTTAGAAACAGGGAAAGCTTTCTTT
j_call: TRBJ2-3; clone_size: few; v_call: TRBV15; d_call: TRBD2; cdr3_aa: CATSRDPAGSGTDTQYF; cdr3_nt: TGTGCCACCAGCAGAGATCCGGCGGGTAGCGGGACAGATACGCAGTATTTT
j_call: TRBJ2-4; clone_size: few; v_call: TRBV5-1; d_call: -; cdr3_aa: CASSLGPGDIQYF; cdr3_nt: TGCGCCAGCAGCTTGGGACCCGGGGACATTCAGTACTTC
j_call: TRBJ2-7; clone_size: few; v_call: TRBV6-5; d_call: -; cdr3_aa: CASSYSGAMWAYEQYF; cdr3_nt: TGTGCCAGCAGTTACTCGGGGGCTATGTGGGCCTACGAGCAGTACTTC
j_call: TRBJ2-7; clone_size: -; v_call: TRBV4-1; d_call: -; cdr3_aa: CASSQGTDSSYEQYF; cdr3_nt: TGCGCCAGCAGCCAAGGAACCGACAGCTCCTACGAGCAGTACTTC
j_call: TRBJ2-7; clone_size: -; v_call: TRBV20-1; d_call: -; cdr3_aa: CSATVHSQTYEQYF; cdr3_nt: TGCAGTGCTACAGTTCACAGCCAAACCTACGAGCAGTACTTC
j_call: TRBJ2-7; clone_size: -; v_call: TRBV5-5; d_call: -; cdr3_aa: CASTITGPLLTVPYEQYF; cdr3_nt: TGTGCCAGCACCATAACAGGGCCGCTCCTCACAGTTCCCTACGAGCAGTACTTC
j_call: TRBJ2-7; clone_size: once; v_call: TRBV7-9; d_call: TRBD2; cdr3_aa: CASSSDSGGSYEQYF; cdr3_nt: TGTGCCAGCAGCTCGGATTCGGGAGGTTCGTACGAGCAGTACTTC
j_call: TRBJ2-3; clone_size: many; v_call: TRBV4-1; d_call: TRBD1; cdr3_aa: CASSQVTGADTQYF; cdr3_nt: TGCGCCAGCAGCCAGGTAACAGGGGCAGATACGCAGTATTTT
j_call: TRBJ2-1; clone_size: -; v_call: TRBV24-1; d_call: -; cdr3_aa: CATSPAQGGLNNEQFF; cdr3_nt: TGTGCCACCAGTCCAGCCCAGGGGGGGCTCAACAATGAGCAGTTCTTC
j_call: TRBJ2-1; clone_size: many; v_call: TRBV7-2; d_call: -; cdr3_aa: CASSLSIRLPYNEQFF; cdr3_nt: TGTGCCAGCAGCTTGTCGATCCGGCTACCCTACAATGAGCAGTTCTTC
j_call: TRBJ1-2; clone_size: few; v_call: TRBV19; d_call: -; cdr3_aa: CASSKANYGYTF; cdr3_nt: TGTGCCAGTAGTAAGGCTAACTATGGCTACACCTTC
j_call: TRBJ2-5; clone_size: few; v_call: TRBV5-1; d_call: -; cdr3_aa: CASSLKRWDNQETQYF; cdr3_nt: TGCGCCAGCAGCTTGAAACGGTGGGACAACCAAGAGACCCAGTACTTC
j_call: TRBJ2-7; clone_size: -; v_call: TRBV7-9; d_call: TRBD2; cdr3_aa: CASSRLGGYYEQYF; cdr3_nt: TGTGCCAGCAGCCGTCTGGGGGGGTACTACGAGCAGTACTTC
j_call: TRBJ1-2; clone_size: many; v_call: TRBV7-9; d_call: -; cdr3_aa: CASSPDGGNYGYTF; cdr3_nt: TGTGCCAGCAGCCCAGACGGGGGAAACTATGGCTACACCTTC
j_call: TRBJ2-2; clone_size: -; v_call: TRBV9; d_call: TRBD2; cdr3_aa: CASSVRGGGTGELFF; cdr3_nt: TGTGCCAGCAGCGTACGGGGCGGGGGCACCGGGGAGCTGTTTTTT
j_call: TRBJ2-7; clone_size: -; v_call: TRBV7-9; d_call: -; cdr3_aa: CASSPSAGREQYF; cdr3_nt: TGTGCCAGCAGCCCCTCTGCTGGTCGCGAGCAGTACTTC
j_call: TRBJ2-4; clone_size: -; v_call: TRBV20-1; d_call: -; cdr3_aa: CSANPNRGTKNIQYF; cdr3_nt: TGCAGTGCTAACCCAAATAGGGGAACCAAAAACATTCAGTACTTC
j_call: TRBJ1-2; clone_size: -; v_call: TRBV6-2/TRBV6-3; d_call: -; cdr3_aa: CASSYSISPGDDGYTF; cdr3_nt: TGTGCCAGCAGTTACTCGATTTCCCCAGGGGATGATGGCTACACCTTC
j_call: TRBJ2-1; clone_size: few; v_call: TRBV20-1; d_call: -; cdr3_aa: CSARDIVRNEQFF; cdr3_nt: TGCAGTGCTAGAGATATCGTAAGGAATGAGCAGTTCTTC
j_call: TRBJ2-3; clone_size: many; v_call: TRBV20-1; d_call: TRBD2; cdr3_aa: CSAVKEWGSGGGTDTQYF; cdr3_nt: TGCAGTGCTGTTAAAGAATGGGGTTCGGGAGGGGGCACAGATACGCAGTATTTT
j_call: TRBJ2-1; clone_size: -; v_call: TRBV12-3/TRBV12-4; d_call: TRBD2; cdr3_aa: CASSLVGLAGGNNEQFF; cdr3_nt: TGTGCCAGCAGTTTGGTGGGACTAGCGGGAGGCAACAATGAGCAGTTCTTC
j_call: TRBJ2-5; clone_size: -; v_call: TRBV29-1; d_call: TRBD2; cdr3_aa: CSVELAGGGMETQYF; cdr3_nt: TGCAGCGTAGAACTAGCGGGAGGTGGAATGGAGACCCAGTACTTC
j_call: TRBJ2-1; clone_size: -; v_call: TRBV7-8; d_call: -; cdr3_aa: CASSRPGIEQFF; cdr3_nt: TGTGCCAGCAGCAGGCCGGGAATTGAGCAGTTCTTC
j_call: TRBJ2-5; clone_size: many; v_call: TRBV3-1; d_call: TRBD1; cdr3_aa: CASSLGTGQETQYF; cdr3_nt: TGTGCCAGCAGCCTCGGGACAGGGCAAGAGACCCAGTACTTC
j_call: TRBJ2-3; clone_size: -; v_call: TRBV6-2/TRBV6-3; d_call: -; cdr3_aa: CASRSSGSNTDTQYF; cdr3_nt: TGTGCCAGCAGGAGTTCAGGGTCCAACACAGATACGCAGTATTTT
j_call: TRBJ2-3; clone_size: -; v_call: TRBV9; d_call: -; cdr3_aa: CASSVSGYSTDTQYF; cdr3_nt: TGTGCCAGCAGCGTTAGCGGTTATAGCACAGATACGCAGTATTTT
j_call: TRBJ2-2; clone_size: -; v_call: TRBV7-2; d_call: -; cdr3_aa: CASSLGRSTGELFF; cdr3_nt: TGTGCCAGCAGCTTAGGGCGGTCCACCGGGGAGCTGTTTTTT
j_call: TRBJ1-5; clone_size: few; v_call: TRBV7-2; d_call: -; cdr3_aa: CASSLQGFGNQPQHF; cdr3_nt: TGTGCCAGCAGCTTACAAGGGTTCGGCAATCAGCCCCAGCATTTT
j_call: TRBJ1-6; clone_size: -; v_call: TRBV7-2; d_call: TRBD1; cdr3_aa: CASSLNRGGSPLHF; cdr3_nt: TGTGCCAGCAGCTTAAACAGGGGCGGTTCACCCCTCCACTTT
j_call: TRBJ2-7; clone_size: -; v_call: TRBV5-1; d_call: TRBD2; cdr3_aa: CASSFAGLDYEQYF; cdr3_nt: TGCGCCAGCAGCTTCGCGGGACTAGACTACGAGCAGTACTTC
j_call: TRBJ2-5; clone_size: -; v_call: TRBV4-3; d_call: TRBD2; cdr3_aa: CASSQGLAKETQYF; cdr3_nt: TGCGCCAGCAGCCAAGGACTAGCTAAGGAGACCCAGTACTTC
j_call: TRBJ2-5; clone_size: -; v_call: TRBV10-3; d_call: -; cdr3_aa: CAISDSKVEHRYQETQYF; cdr3_nt: TGTGCCATCAGTGATTCGAAGGTGGAACACCGGTACCAAGAGACCCAGTACTTC
j_call: TRBJ2-1; clone_size: -; v_call: TRBV28; d_call: TRBD2; cdr3_aa: CASTRGMSYNEQFF; cdr3_nt: TGTGCCAGTACGCGGGGGATGTCCTACAATGAGCAGTTCTTC
j_call: TRBJ2-1; clone_size: -; v_call: TRBV7-3; d_call: TRBD2; cdr3_aa: CASSDPGLREQFF; cdr3_nt: TGTGCCAGCAGCGATCCGGGACTAAGGGAGCAGTTCTTC
j_call: TRBJ1-6; clone_size: few; v_call: TRBV18; d_call: -; cdr3_aa: CASSPEMGRLNSPLHF; cdr3_nt: TGTGCCAGCTCACCAGAGATGGGACGGCTCAATTCACCCCTCCACTTT
j_call: TRBJ1-6; clone_size: -; v_call: TRBV28; d_call: -; cdr3_aa: CASSPSFGMPSPLHF; cdr3_nt: TGTGCCAGCAGTCCCTCCTTTGGGATGCCTTCACCCCTCCACTTT
j_call: TRBJ2-3; clone_size: few; v_call: TRBV5-1; d_call: TRBD2; cdr3_aa: CASSFRLAGVTDTQYF; cdr3_nt: TGCGCCAGCAGCTTTAGGCTAGCGGGAGTCACAGATACGCAGTATTTT
j_call: TRBJ2-3; clone_size: few; v_call: TRBV4-3; d_call: -; cdr3_aa: CASSHGTPGLSTDTQYF; cdr3_nt: TGCGCCAGCAGCCACGGGACCCCAGGACTAAGCACAGATACGCAGTATTTT
j_call: TRBJ2-1; clone_size: -; v_call: TRBV10-3; d_call: TRBD2; cdr3_aa: CAISDLGTSGSKNEQFF; cdr3_nt: TGTGCCATCAGTGACCTCGGGACTAGCGGGAGTAAAAATGAGCAGTTCTTC
j_call: TRBJ1-6; clone_size: -; v_call: TRBV7-2; d_call: -; cdr3_aa: CASSPSRTGWRSPLHF; cdr3_nt: TGTGCCAGCAGCCCTTCCCGGACGGGCTGGAGATCACCCCTCCACTTT
j_call: TRBJ2-1; clone_size: -; v_call: TRBV29-1; d_call: TRBD2; cdr3_aa: CSVESGSSYNEQFF; cdr3_nt: TGCAGCGTTGAAAGCGGGAGCTCCTACAATGAGCAGTTCTTC
j_call: TRBJ2-1; clone_size: few; v_call: TRBV10-3; d_call: TRBD2; cdr3_aa: CAIGTSGLNEQFF; cdr3_nt: TGTGCCATCGGGACTAGCGGGTTGAATGAGCAGTTCTTC
j_call: TRBJ1-5; clone_size: -; v_call: TRBV20-1; d_call: -; cdr3_aa: CSARRQGVQPQHF; cdr3_nt: TGCAGTGCTAGAAGGCAGGGTGTTCAGCCCCAGCATTTT
j_call: TRBJ2-1; clone_size: many; v_call: TRBV20-1; d_call: TRBD2; cdr3_aa: CSARGGLAGSPGNEQFF; cdr3_nt: TGCAGTGCTAGAGGGGGACTAGCGGGGTCCCCCGGCAATGAGCAGTTCTTC
j_call: TRBJ1-6; clone_size: few; v_call: TRBV30; d_call: TRBD1; cdr3_aa: CAWSVDRVNSPLHF; cdr3_nt: TGTGCCTGGAGTGTCGACAGGGTGAATTCACCCCTCCACTTT
j_call: TRBJ1-1; clone_size: many; v_call: TRBV18; d_call: TRBD1; cdr3_aa: CASSLQTGYTEAFF; cdr3_nt: TGTGCCAGCTCACTCCAGACAGGGTACACTGAAGCTTTCTTT
j_call: TRBJ2-7; clone_size: -; v_call: TRBV6-2/TRBV6-3; d_call: TRBD1; cdr3_aa: CASRQGQVYEQYF; cdr3_nt: TGTGCCAGCAGACAGGGACAGGTCTACGAGCAGTACTTC
j_call: TRBJ2-7; clone_size: few; v_call: TRBV6-2/TRBV6-3; d_call: -; cdr3_aa: CASSSGIFTYEQYF; cdr3_nt: TGTGCCAGCAGTTCCGGGATTTTTACCTACGAGCAGTACTTC
j_call: TRBJ2-7; clone_size: -; v_call: TRBV18; d_call: -; cdr3_aa: CASSPPRAGYYEQYF; cdr3_nt: TGTGCCAGCTCACCACCGAGGGCAGGGTACTACGAGCAGTACTTC
j_call: TRBJ2-5; clone_size: few; v_call: TRBV4-1; d_call: -; cdr3_aa: CASSPGITGYTETQYF; cdr3_nt: TGCGCCAGCAGCCCTGGAATAACGGGATACACGGAGACCCAGTACTTC
j_call: TRBJ1-5; clone_size: -; v_call: TRBV12-3/TRBV12-4; d_call: -; cdr3_aa: CASSFGVRNQPQHF; cdr3_nt: TGTGCCAGCAGTTTCGGGGTTCGCAATCAGCCCCAGCATTTT
j_call: TRBJ1-3; clone_size: few; v_call: TRBV20-1; d_call: TRBD1; cdr3_aa: CSADSLSRQGASGNTIYF; cdr3_nt: TGCAGTGCCGATAGTTTGTCCCGACAGGGGGCGTCTGGAAACACCATATATTTT
j_call: TRBJ2-7; clone_size: -; v_call: TRBV4-2; d_call: TRBD2; cdr3_aa: CASSQDTRLAGDYEQYF; cdr3_nt: TGTGCCAGCAGCCAAGATACCCGACTAGCGGGGGACTACGAGCAGTACTTC
j_call: TRBJ2-4; clone_size: few; v_call: TRBV7-2; d_call: -; cdr3_aa: CASSSGAWDIQYF; cdr3_nt: TGTGCCAGCAGCTCAGGGGCGTGGGACATTCAGTACTTC
j_call: TRBJ2-3; clone_size: -; v_call: TRBV7-2; d_call: -; cdr3_aa: CASSLSPVKHTDTQYF; cdr3_nt: TGTGCCAGCAGCTTAAGCCCGGTCAAGCACACAGATACGCAGTATTTT
j_call: TRBJ2-2; clone_size: few; v_call: TRBV28; d_call: TRBD1; cdr3_aa: CASRGQGAGGELFF; cdr3_nt: TGTGCCAGCAGGGGACAGGGGGCCGGCGGGGAGCTGTTTTTT
j_call: TRBJ2-7; clone_size: few; v_call: TRBV5-5; d_call: TRBD2; cdr3_aa: CASSLTLAGDEQYF; cdr3_nt: TGTGCCAGCAGCTTGACACTAGCGGGAGACGAGCAGTACTTC
j_call: TRBJ1-6; clone_size: -; v_call: TRBV20-1; d_call: TRBD1; cdr3_aa: CSARGQFNSPLHF; cdr3_nt: TGCAGTGCTAGGGGACAGTTTAATTCACCCCTCCACTTT
j_call: TRBJ2-1; clone_size: few; v_call: TRBV10-3; d_call: TRBD2; cdr3_aa: CAISDPGLPTLNINNEQFF; cdr3_nt: TGTGCCATCAGTGATCCGGGACTACCAACTCTTAACATAAACAATGAGCAGTTCTTC